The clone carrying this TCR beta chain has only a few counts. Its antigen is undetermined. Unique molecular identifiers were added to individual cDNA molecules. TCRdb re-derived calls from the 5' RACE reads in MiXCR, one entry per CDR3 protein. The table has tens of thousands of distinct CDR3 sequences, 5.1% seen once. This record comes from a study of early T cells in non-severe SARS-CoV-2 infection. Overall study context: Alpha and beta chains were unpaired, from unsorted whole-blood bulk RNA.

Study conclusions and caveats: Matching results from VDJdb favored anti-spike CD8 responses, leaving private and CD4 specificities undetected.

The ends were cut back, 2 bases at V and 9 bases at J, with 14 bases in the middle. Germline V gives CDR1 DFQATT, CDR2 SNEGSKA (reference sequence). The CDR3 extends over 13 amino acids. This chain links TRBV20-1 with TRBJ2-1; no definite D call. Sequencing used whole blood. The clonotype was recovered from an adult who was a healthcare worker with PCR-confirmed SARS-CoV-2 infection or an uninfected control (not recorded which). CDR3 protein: CSARPSPRSEQFF. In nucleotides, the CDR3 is TGCAGTGCTAGACCCTCTCCTAGGAGTGAGCAGTTCTTC.